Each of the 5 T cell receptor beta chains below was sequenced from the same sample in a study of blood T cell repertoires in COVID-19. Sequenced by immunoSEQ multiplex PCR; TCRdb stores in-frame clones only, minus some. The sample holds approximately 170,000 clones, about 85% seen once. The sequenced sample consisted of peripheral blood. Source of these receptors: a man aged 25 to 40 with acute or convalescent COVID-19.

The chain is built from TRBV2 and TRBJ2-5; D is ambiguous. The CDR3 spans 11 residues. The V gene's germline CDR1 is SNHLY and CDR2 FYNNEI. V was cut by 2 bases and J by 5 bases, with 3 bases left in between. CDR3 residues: CASSELETQYF. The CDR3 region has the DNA TGTGCCAGCAGTGAACTCGAGACCCAGTACTTC.

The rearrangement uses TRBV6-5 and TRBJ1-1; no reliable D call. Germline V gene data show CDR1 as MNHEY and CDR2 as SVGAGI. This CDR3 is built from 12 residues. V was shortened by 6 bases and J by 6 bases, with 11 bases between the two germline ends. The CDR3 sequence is CASREELSEAFF. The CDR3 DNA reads TGTGCCAGCAGGGAGGAGCTTTCTGAAGCTTTCTTT.

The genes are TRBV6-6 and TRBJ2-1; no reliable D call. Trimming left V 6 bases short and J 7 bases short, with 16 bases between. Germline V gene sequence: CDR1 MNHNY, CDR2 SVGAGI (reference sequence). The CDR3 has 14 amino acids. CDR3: CASRDSGPKNEQFF. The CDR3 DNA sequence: TGTGCCAGCAGGGATAGTGGGCCTAAGAATGAGCAGTTCTTC.

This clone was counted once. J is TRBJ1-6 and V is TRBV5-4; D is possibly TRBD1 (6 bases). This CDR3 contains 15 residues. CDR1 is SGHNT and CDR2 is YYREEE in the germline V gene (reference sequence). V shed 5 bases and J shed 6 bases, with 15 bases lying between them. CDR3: CASSPTGSGNSPLHF. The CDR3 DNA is TGTGCCAGCAGTCCCACAGGGTCTGGTAATTCACCCCTCCACTTT.

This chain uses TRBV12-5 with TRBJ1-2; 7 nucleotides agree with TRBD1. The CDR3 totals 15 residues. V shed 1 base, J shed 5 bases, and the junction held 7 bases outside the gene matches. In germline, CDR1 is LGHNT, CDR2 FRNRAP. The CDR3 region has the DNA TGTGCTAGTGGTTTGGGCTGGGACAGCCAATATGGCTACACCTTC. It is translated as CASGLGWDSQYGYTF. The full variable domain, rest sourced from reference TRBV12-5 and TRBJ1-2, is DARVTQTPRHKVTEMGQEVTMRCQPILGHNTVFWYRQTMMQGLELLAYFRNRAPLDDSGMPKDRFSAEMPDATLATLKIQPSEPRDSAVYFCASGLGWDSQYGYTFGSGTRLTVV.